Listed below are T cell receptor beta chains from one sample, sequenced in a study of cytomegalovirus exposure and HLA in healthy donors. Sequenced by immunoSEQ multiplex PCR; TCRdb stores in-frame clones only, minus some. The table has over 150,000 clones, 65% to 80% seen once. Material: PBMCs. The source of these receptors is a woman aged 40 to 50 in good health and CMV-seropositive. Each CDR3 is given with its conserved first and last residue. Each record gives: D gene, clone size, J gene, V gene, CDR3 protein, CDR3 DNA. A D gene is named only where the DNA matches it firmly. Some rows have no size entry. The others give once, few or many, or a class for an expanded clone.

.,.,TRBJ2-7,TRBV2,CASRDPGREQYF,TGTGCCAGCAGGGACCCAGGGCGCGAGCAGTACTTC
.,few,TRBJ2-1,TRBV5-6,CASGHIEQFF,TGTGCCAGCGGCCATATTGAGCAGTTCTTC
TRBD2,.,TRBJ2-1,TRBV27,CASSSLAGVSNEQFF,TGTGCCAGCAGTTCACTAGCGGGAGTATCCAATGAGCAGTTCTTC
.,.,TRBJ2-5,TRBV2,CASSGSVIGGETQYF,TGTGCCAGCAGTGGAAGCGTCATTGGTGGGGAGACCCAGTACTTC
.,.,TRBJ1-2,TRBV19,CASSGTNYYGYTF,TGTGCCAGTAGTGGGACAAACTATTATGGCTACACCTTC
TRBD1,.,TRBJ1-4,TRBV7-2,CASSPQGQGKLSF,TGTGCCAGCAGCCCGCAAGGACAGGGAAAACTGTCTTTT
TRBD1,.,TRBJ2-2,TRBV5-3,CARSQTDRERVPTTGELFF,TGTGCCAGAAGCCAAACGGACAGGGAGAGGGTACCGACCACCGGGGAGCTGTTTTTT
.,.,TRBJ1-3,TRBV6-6,CASSYRQFSGNTIYF,TGTGCCAGCAGTTACAGACAGTTCTCTGGAAACACCATATATTTT
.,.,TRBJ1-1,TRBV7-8,CASSSYRGNPAFF,TGTGCCAGCAGCTCTTATAGGGGGAATCCGGCTTTCTTT
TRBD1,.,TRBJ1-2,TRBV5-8,CASSFGQGYGYTF,TGTGCCAGCAGCTTTGGACAGGGCTATGGCTACACCTTC
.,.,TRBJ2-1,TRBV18,CASSLSATPSEQFF,TGTGCCAGCTCTCTATCCGCTACCCCCTCCGAGCAGTTCTTC
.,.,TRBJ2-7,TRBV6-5,CASSPRGDEQYF,TGTGCCAGCAGTCCAAGGGGTGACGAGCAGTACTTC
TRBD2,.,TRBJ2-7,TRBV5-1,CASSLVTSDSYEQYF,TGCGCCAGCAGCTTGGTGACTAGCGACTCCTACGAGCAGTACTTC
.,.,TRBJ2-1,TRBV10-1,CASSLTGEYNEQFF,TGCGCCAGCAGTTTGACAGGCGAGTATAATGAGCAGTTCTTC
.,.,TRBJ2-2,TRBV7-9,CASSLGGGRTGELFF,TGTGCCAGCAGCTTAGGCGGGGGCCGTACCGGGGAGCTGTTTTTT
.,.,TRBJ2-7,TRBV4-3,CASSQDYDSGEQYF,TGCGCCAGCAGCCAAGATTACGATTCGGGCGAGCAGTACTTC
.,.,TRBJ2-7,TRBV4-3,CASSQDLSSYSYEQYF,TGCGCCAGCAGCCAAGATTTGAGTTCTTACTCCTACGAGCAGTACTTC
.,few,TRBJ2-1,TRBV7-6,CASSLEQSSYNEQFF,TGTGCCAGCAGCTTAGAACAGAGCTCCTACAATGAGCAGTTCTTC
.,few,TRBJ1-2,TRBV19,CASSHLEGGGIYGYTF,TGTGCCAGTAGCCATTTGGAGGGCGGAGGAATTTATGGCTACACCTTC
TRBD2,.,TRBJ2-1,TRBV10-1,CASSDSSGVSYNEQFF,TGCGCCAGCAGTGATTCTAGCGGGGTATCCTACAATGAGCAGTTCTTC
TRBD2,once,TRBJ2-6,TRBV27,CATGGVNGANVLTF,TGTGCCACCGGGGGGGTTAACGGGGCCAACGTCCTGACTTTC
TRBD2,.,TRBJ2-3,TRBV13,CASSLGQAGGRTDTQYF,TGTGCCAGCAGCTTAGGCCAAGCGGGGGGAAGGACAGATACGCAGTATTTT
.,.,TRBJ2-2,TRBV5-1,CASSLGAQTGELFF,TGCGCCAGCAGCTTGGGGGCTCAGACCGGGGAGCTGTTTTTT
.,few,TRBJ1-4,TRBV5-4,CASSSPGSGEKLFF,TGTGCCAGCAGCTCCCCGGGGTCGGGAGAAAAACTGTTTTTT
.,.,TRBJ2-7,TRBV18,CASSPPTRGYEQYF,TGTGCCAGCTCACCCCCGACTAGGGGTTACGAGCAGTACTTC
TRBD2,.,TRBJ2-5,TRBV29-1,CSVTGTSGTKETQYF,TGCAGCGTTACCGGGACTAGCGGGACCAAAGAGACCCAGTACTTC
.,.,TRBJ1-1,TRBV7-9,CASSPRLQGHGNTEAFF,TGTGCCAGCAGCCCTCGGTTACAGGGCCACGGGAACACTGAAGCTTTCTTT
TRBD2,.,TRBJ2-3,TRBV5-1,CASSLGASGSDTQYF,TGCGCCAGCAGCTTAGGGGCTAGCGGGTCAGATACGCAGTATTTT
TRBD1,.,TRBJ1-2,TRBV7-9,CASSSWDRGFGYTF,TGTGCCAGCAGCTCCTGGGACAGGGGGTTTGGCTACACCTTC
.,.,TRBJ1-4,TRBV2,CATKGYGLRNEKLFF,TGTGCCACCAAGGGGTATGGACTAAGAAATGAAAAACTGTTTTTT
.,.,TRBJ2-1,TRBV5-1,CASKFPDYNEQFF,TGCGCCAGCAAGTTTCCAGATTACAATGAGCAGTTCTTC
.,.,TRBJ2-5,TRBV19,CASSIALARETQYF,TGTGCCAGTAGTATCGCTCTAGCGCGGGAGACCCAGTACTTC
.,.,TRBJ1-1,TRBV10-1,CASSPSELNTEAFF,TGCGCCAGCAGCCCCTCGGAGTTGAACACTGAAGCTTTCTTT
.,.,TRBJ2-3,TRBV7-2,CASSRRSGSDTQYF,TGTGCCAGCAGCCGCCGGAGTGGGTCAGATACGCAGTATTTT
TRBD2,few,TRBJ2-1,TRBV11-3,CASSLGVGLAGEGEQFF,TGTGCCAGCAGCTTAGGAGTAGGTCTGGCGGGGGAGGGTGAGCAGTTCTTC
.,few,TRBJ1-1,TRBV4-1,CASSQDQGDTEAFF,TGCGCCAGCAGCCAAGATCAGGGTGACACTGAAGCTTTCTTT
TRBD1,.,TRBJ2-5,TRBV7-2,CASSPDRAQETQYF,TGTGCCAGCAGCCCAGACAGGGCCCAAGAGACCCAGTACTTC
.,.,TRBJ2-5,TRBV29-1,CSVEGRGYQETQYF,TGCAGCGTTGAGGGCAGAGGGTACCAAGAGACCCAGTACTTC
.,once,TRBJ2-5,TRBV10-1,CASPAISETQYF,TGCGCCAGTCCAGCGATTTCAGAGACCCAGTACTTC
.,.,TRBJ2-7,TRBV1,CTSSQGEASYEQYF,TGCACCAGCAGCCAAGGGGAGGCTTCCTACGAGCAGTACTTC
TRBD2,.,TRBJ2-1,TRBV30,CAWSSLLAAKGNEQFF,TGTGCCTGGAGTTCTCTACTAGCGGCGAAGGGGAATGAGCAGTTCTTC
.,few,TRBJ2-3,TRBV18,CASSLMGWRATDTQYF,TGTGCCAGCTCATTGATGGGATGGAGGGCCACAGATACGCAGTATTTT
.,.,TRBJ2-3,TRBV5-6,CASSLLQGTTDTQYF,TGTGCCAGCAGCTTGCTCCAGGGGACGACAGATACGCAGTATTTT
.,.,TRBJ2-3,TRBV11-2,CASSPSAPREYF,TGTGCCAGCAGCCCCTCGGCGCCCCGGGAGTATTTT
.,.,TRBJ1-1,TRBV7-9,CASTVSGGREAFF,TGTGCCAGCACCGTCTCGGGAGGGCGCGAAGCTTTCTTT
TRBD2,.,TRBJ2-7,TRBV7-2,CASSFEVAGSYEQYF,TGTGCCAGCAGCTTTGAGGTAGCGGGCTCCTACGAGCAGTACTTC
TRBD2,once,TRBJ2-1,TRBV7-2,CASSLGLTSGRGDEQFF,TGTGCCAGCAGCTTAGGCCTGACTAGCGGGAGAGGCGATGAGCAGTTCTTC
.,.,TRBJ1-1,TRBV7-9,CASSPSIAIF,TGTGCCAGCAGCCCGTCGATAGCGATTTTT
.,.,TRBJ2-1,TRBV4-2,CASNLVAAGLNEQFF,TGTGCCAGCAATCTTGTCGCGGCGGGATTGAATGAGCAGTTCTTC
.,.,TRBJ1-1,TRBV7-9,CASSNSNTEAFF,TGTGCCAGCAGCAACAGCAACACTGAAGCTTTCTTT
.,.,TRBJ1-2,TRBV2,CASSEALGYGYTF,TGTGCCAGCAGTGAAGCGCTCGGCTATGGCTACACCTTC
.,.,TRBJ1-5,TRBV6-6,CASSYLGGGNQPQHF,TGTGCCAGCAGTTACCTCGGGGGGGGCAATCAGCCCCAGCATTTT
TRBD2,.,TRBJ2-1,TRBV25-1,CASTHRDYSDEQFF,TGTGCCAGCACCCACCGGGACTACTCCGATGAGCAGTTCTTC
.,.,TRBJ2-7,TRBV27,CASSLFGSQAYEQYF,TGTGCCAGCAGTTTATTCGGGAGTCAGGCCTACGAGCAGTACTTC
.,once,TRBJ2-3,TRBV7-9,CASSLQEQATDTQYF,TGTGCCAGCAGCTTACAAGAACAGGCGACAGATACGCAGTATTTT